These 12 T cell receptor beta chains were sequenced from one sample in a study of vaccination and CD4 T cells after COVID-19. Their antigens remain unidentified. Treatment reported: roughly ten-day PBMC culture with coronavirus spike peptide pools or control peptides (ViraFEST assay). Sequencing of DNA taken from cultured CD4+ T cells relied on the Oncomine TCR Beta short-read assay. TCRdb ran MiXCR on the PCR reads and lists one entry per CDR3 protein. The sample has 8,500 to 13,000 distinct CDR3 sequences, roughly 64% seen once. The specimen sequenced was CD4+ T cells from blood, cultured in vitro. These TCRs come from a human donor who had recovered from COVID-19.

The genes are TRBV11-2 and TRBJ2-2; D not certain. Between the trimmed V and J ends, which lost 7 bases and 7 bases, there was a span of 10 bases. Looked up from germline, CDR1 is SGHAT and CDR2 is FQNNGV. CDR3 size: 12 residues. CDR3 region: CASNLLFGELFF. CDR3 DNA sequence: TGTGCCAGCAACCTCCTTTTCGGGGAGCTGTTTTTT.

In its sample, this clonotype was seen a few times. This chain joins TRBV24-1 and TRBJ2-5; 8 nucleotides line up with TRBD2. J lost 4 bases, V lost 9 bases, and 6 bases had no gene match. This CDR3 region has 13 residues. Germline V gives CDR1 KGHDR, CDR2 SFDVKD. The CDR3 coding sequence is TGTGCCACCCGGCCGGGACTAGGAGAGACCCAGTACTTC. As protein: CATRPGLGETQYF.

The V gene is TRBV6-1, the J gene TRBJ1-2; D is unclear. V shed 2 bases and J shed 7 bases, with 17 bases lying between them. The V gene's germline CDR1 is MNHNS and CDR2 SASEGT. CDR3 length: 15 amino acids. Written as DNA, the CDR3 is TGTGCCAGCAGTGAATCTGCGACATCAAGGTCTGGCTACACCTTC. This codes for CASSESATSRSGYTF.

The genes are TRBV20-1 and TRBJ2-7; the match to TRBD2 covers 9 bases. CDR3 length: 15 residues. The V gene's germline CDR1 is DFQATT and CDR2 SNEGSKA (reference sequence). Unmatched junction bases numbered 7, after V lost 0 bases and J lost 4 bases. CDR3 nucleotide sequence: TGCAGTGCTAGAGATCTGTTAGCGGGAGAATACGAGCAGTACTTC. As protein: CSARDLLAGEYEQYF.

This clonotype was counted only a few times. The J gene is TRBJ1-3, the V gene TRBV6-2 or TRBV6-3; D is uncertain. Trimming stripped 8 bases from V and 2 bases from J, with 10 bases between. CDR1 is MNHEY and CDR2 is SVGEGT in the germline V gene. This CDR3 region has 13 residues. The chain's CDR3 is CASRESTGNTIYF. CDR3 nucleotides: TGTGCCAGCCGCGAGAGTACTGGAAACACCATATATTTT.

This clonotype has a handful of counts. V is TRBV12-5 and J is TRBJ1-2; a weak D match, TRBD1 (5 bases). The CDR3 is 13 residues long. Germline-derived CDR1 and CDR2 are LGHNT and FRNRAP. The ends were cut back, 4 bases at V and 4 bases at J, with 10 bases in the middle. Here the CDR3 DNA reads TGTGCTAGTGGTTCGGGACGGTCCTATGGCTACACCTTC. This translates into CASGSGRSYGYTF.

The rearrangement joins TRBV20-1 to TRBJ1-1; perhaps TRBD1 as D (5 bases). The CDR3 covers 12 residues. The V gene lost 3 bases and the J gene lost 3 bases, with 8 bases spanning the gap. Germline CDR1 reads DFQATT; CDR2 reads SNEGSKA (reference sequence). The CDR3 DNA reads as TGCAGTGCTAGCCTCAGGGACACTGAAGCTTTCTTT. Translated: CSASLRDTEAFF.

This clonotype turned up a few times. The genes are TRBV24-1 and TRBJ2-5, with D hard to call. Trimming removed 3 bases from V and 1 base from J, with 5 bases in between. CDR1 KGHDR and CDR2 SFDVKD come from the germline V gene. The CDR3 consists of 13 residues. CDR3 coding DNA: TGTGCCACCAGTGATAGCCCCCAAGAGACCCAGTACTTC. Its protein product is CATSDSPQETQYF.

The chain is built from TRBV20-1 and TRBJ1-5, with TRBD1 identical over 11 bases. The CDR3 length is 15 residues. After removal of 6 bases from V and 3 bases from J, the junction contained 7 bases not matched to a gene. Germline CDR1 and CDR2: DFQATT and SNEGSKA (reference sequence). The CDR3 loop reads CSATDRGRLNQPQHF. The CDR3 DNA is TGCAGTGCCACGGACAGGGGGCGACTCAATCAGCCCCAGCATTTT.

The CDR3 reads CASSSSSGSADTQYF. CDR3 DNA: TGTGCCAGCAGCTCGTCTAGCGGGAGCGCAGATACGCAGTATTTT. The chain is built from TRBV7-2 and TRBJ2-3; 10 bases map to TRBD2. J gave up 4 bases and V 4 bases, and 5 bases lay outside the gene matches. Germline values: CDR1 SGHTA, CDR2 FQGNSA. There are 15 residues in the CDR3.

This clonotype appeared a few times. The genes are TRBV5-1 and TRBJ1-1, with a possible D match to TRBD1 (6 bases). Deletions cut 2 bases from V and 5 bases from J, with 19 bases between. Looked up from germline, CDR1 is SGHRS and CDR2 is YFSETQ. The CDR3 totals 16 residues. The CDR3: CASSLRTVGGRTEAFF. The DNA for the CDR3 is TGCGCCAGCAGCTTAAGGACAGTGGGGGGACGGACTGAAGCTTTCTTT.

This chain uses TRBV11-2 with TRBJ1-1; D perhaps matches TRBD1 (5 bases). The CDR3 sequence is 14 residues long. Germline assignment: CDR1 SGHAT and CDR2 FQNNGV. The V and J ends lost 4 bases and 1 base respectively, with 10 bases between them. This chain's CDR3 is CASSSRVGNTEAFF. The CDR3 nucleotides read TGTGCCAGCAGCTCCAGGGTTGGGAACACTGAAGCTTTCTTT.